The rows below give T cell receptor beta chains drawn from one sample of a study of shared clonotypes between healthy human individuals. The data were produced by immunoSEQ multiplex PCR, yet TCRdb's version contains in-frame clones alone and is incomplete. In the table there are more than 2 million clones, 95% of which are singletons. Sample: naive CD4+ T cells sorted from blood. The receptor source for this set is a man younger than 35 in good health. Both conserved end residues are part of each CDR3. D genes are given only for firm matches. Clone size is not always given. Where it is, it says once, few, many or a class for expanded clones.

cdr3_aa	cdr3_nt	d_call	v_call	cdr3_length	clone_size	j_call
CASSARPDLEAFF	TGTGCCAGCAGCGCCCGACCCGATCTTGAAGCTTTCTTT	.	TRBV9	13	.	TRBJ1-1
CASSYSPTGNTIYF	TGTGCCAGCAGTTACTCCCCGACTGGAAACACCATATATTTT	.	TRBV6-5	14	.	TRBJ1-3
CASNEGTQYF	TGTGCCAGCAATGAGGGCACCCAGTACTTC	.	TRBV2	10	.	TRBJ2-5
CASIKLVSSTDTQYF	TGTGCCAGCATTAAACTAGTATCTAGCACAGATACGCAGTATTTT	.	TRBV6-1	15	.	TRBJ2-3
CASTGGSTGELFF	TGCGCCAGCACTGGAGGGTCCACCGGGGAGCTGTTTTTT	.	TRBV10-1	13	.	TRBJ2-2
CASSSQSYEQYF	TGTGCCAGCAGCTCCCAATCCTACGAGCAGTACTTC	.	TRBV5-4	12	.	TRBJ2-7
CASSWTGGNSPLHF	TGTGCCAGCAGCTGGACAGGGGGAAATTCACCCCTCCACTTT	TRBD1	TRBV7-9	14	.	TRBJ1-6
CASNSGGRENPYEQYF	TGTGCCAGCAACTCGGGGGGGCGGGAGAATCCCTACGAGCAGTACTTC	TRBD2	TRBV2	16	.	TRBJ2-7
CASSFVEGAYEQYF	TGTGCCAGCAGCTTCGTGGAGGGGGCCTACGAGCAGTACTTC	.	TRBV7-2	14	.	TRBJ2-7
CASSPDRDGEAFF	TGTGCCAGCAGTCCGGACCGGGACGGTGAAGCTTTCTTT	.	TRBV27	13	.	TRBJ1-1
CASSRMSSYEQYF	TGTGCCAGCAGCCGAATGAGCTCCTACGAGCAGTACTTC	.	TRBV5-4	13	.	TRBJ2-7
CASSQDPIGNQPQHF	TGCGCCAGCAGCCAAGATCCAATAGGCAATCAGCCCCAGCATTTT	.	TRBV4-3	15	.	TRBJ1-5
CASSRDYQHYEQYF	TGTGCCAGCAGCCGGGACTACCAACACTACGAGCAGTACTTC	TRBD2	TRBV6-1	14	.	TRBJ2-7
CASSARPDSSNTEAFF	TGTGCCAGCAGCGCGAGGCCTGACAGTTCGAACACTGAAGCTTTCTTT	.	TRBV9	16	few	TRBJ1-1
CASSLEGMNYGYTF	TGTGCCAGCAGCTTGGAAGGGATGAACTATGGCTACACCTTC	.	TRBV5-4	14	.	TRBJ1-2
CATSRDTSGKIHEQFF	TGTGCCACCAGCAGAGATACTAGCGGGAAAATCCATGAGCAGTTCTTC	TRBD2	TRBV15	16	.	TRBJ2-1
CASSETRLAGGGIAYEQYF	TGTGCCAGTAGTGAGACTCGACTAGCGGGGGGAGGTATAGCCTACGAGCAGTACTTC	TRBD2	TRBV19	19	once	TRBJ2-7
CASSTGLAGSKHSSTDTQYF	TGTGCCAGCAGCACCGGACTAGCGGGGTCGAAACACTCTAGCACAGATACGCAGTATTTT	TRBD2	TRBV5-4	20	.	TRBJ2-3